Given below is one T cell receptor beta chain in context. Its antigen is not identified. These data come from a study of CD8+ T cells in alopecia areata. Study at large: Tofacitinib continued for 6 to 18 months and was then withheld for 6 months. Study conclusions and caveats: Scalp repertoires also include resident alphabeta T cells from normal skin. Higher clonality was seen in lesional scalp than in normal scalp, especially in alopecia totalis/universalis. In patients, TCRs were shared less clearly than in mice, and HLA may possibly be involved.

The investigators collected lesional scalp punch biopsies and peripheral blood from alopecia areata patients. cDNA reverse transcribed from extracted RNA served as the sequencing template. The method was immunoSEQ multiplex PCR; TCRdb's version includes in-frame clones alone and lacks a portion of them. This table has some 10,000 clones, 67% appearing once. The CDR3 sequence is 11 residues long. Trimming stripped 5 bases from V and 1 base from J, with 2 bases between. Germline V gives CDR1 SGHVS, CDR2 FQNEAQ. The receptor's source is a human donor with alopecia areata. V is TRBV7-8 and J is TRBJ2-5; D not certain. Material for sequencing was skin. Here the CDR3 reads CASSIQETQYF. CDR3 nucleotides: TGTGCCAGCAGCATCCAAGAGACCCAGTACTTC.